The next 29 T cell receptor beta chains were all read from a single sample in a study of blood T cells in healthy people across ages. A second PCR of about 6 to 12 cycles used a sample-barcoded 5' primer and a J-beta primer mix. MiXCR, run by TCRdb on the 5' RACE reads, gives a single entry per CDR3 protein. The table has about 1,500,000 distinct CDR3 sequences, 42% seen once. What was sequenced was blood. All receptors derive from a young woman in good health.

The chain employs TRBV2 and TRBJ1-1; D not certain. The germline V and J ends were trimmed by 6 bases and 3 bases, with 14 bases remaining between them. This CDR3 region has 14 residues. The V gene's germline CDR1 is SNHLY and CDR2 FYNNEI. The CDR3 bases are TGTGCCAGCAGGACGACTAACTTGGACACTGAAGCTTTCTTT. Protein product: CASRTTNLDTEAFF.

In its sample, this clonotype was seen a few times. In DNA, the CDR3 is TGTGCCAGCACCCTTGGCGTAGCGGGAGATTGGGTTAAAAGCACAGATACGCAGTATTTT. Translating it yields CASTLGVAGDWVKSTDTQYF. V is TRBV5-5 and J is TRBJ2-3; TRBD2 agrees at 9 bases. V was clipped by 6 bases and J by 0 bases; unmatched bases: 20. The CDR3 is made up of 20 amino acids. Germline assignment: CDR1 SGHKS and CDR2 YYEKEE (reference sequence).

V and J are TRBV29-1 and TRBJ2-2, with D perhaps assigned TRBD1 or TRBD2 (5 bases each). This CDR3 has 15 residues. Trimming took off 3 bases at V and 6 bases at J, with 17 bases between the two ends. Germline V gives CDR1 SQVTM, CDR2 ANQGSEA. For the CDR3, the DNA is TGCAGCGTTGATGAGGGGCGCAAAGGTGCCGGGGAGCTGTTTTTT. Amino acids: CSVDEGRKGAGELFF.

V and J are TRBV20-1 and TRBJ1-1; D is perhaps TRBD1 (5 bases). V was trimmed by 5 bases and J by 4 bases, leaving 20 bases between them. CDR1 DFQATT and CDR2 SNEGSKA come from the germline V gene (reference sequence). The CDR3 covers 15 residues. The CDR3 loop is CSAPPARGGSTEAFF. For the CDR3, the DNA is TGCAGTGCTCCTCCGGCGCGGGGGGGTAGCACTGAAGCTTTCTTT.

The rearrangement joins TRBV5-1 to TRBJ2-5; D might be TRBD2 (6 bases). The J call is uncertain, as TRBJ2-7 better fits the DNA end. This CDR3 has 13 residues. The V gene's germline CDR1 is SGHRS and CDR2 YFSETQ. CDR3 sequence (DNA): TGCGCTGTGGGAGGAGACACACCATACGAGCAGTACTTC. It yields the protein CAVGGDTPYEQYF.

This clonotype was seen a handful of times. The chain combines TRBV20-1 with TRBJ2-5; D is perhaps TRBD1 or TRBD2 (6 bases each). V shed 2 bases and J shed 0 bases, with 16 bases lying between them. Germline V lookup: CDR1 DFQATT, CDR2 SNEGSKA (reference sequence). CDR3 length: 16 residues. CDR3 sequence: CSARPTGGTNQETQYF. In DNA, the CDR3 is TGCAGTGCTAGACCGACAGGCGGGACGAACCAAGAGACCCAGTACTTC.

The CDR3 DNA follows: TGCAGAGGAATACAGGGGACAAACTATGGCTACACCTTC. Translated, it gives CRGIQGTNYGYTF. V and J are TRBV20-1 and TRBJ1-2; 7 nucleotides match TRBD1. Germline V gene data show CDR1 as DFQATT and CDR2 as SNEGSKA (reference sequence). This CDR3 has 13 amino acids.

The chain couples TRBV21-1 to TRBJ1-5; the listed D gene, TRBD1, was not tested against the DNA. TRBV21-1 counts as a pseudogene. CDR3 length: 19 amino acids. CDR3: CASSSRGTGLTYSNQPQHF. The DNA of the CDR3 is TGTGCCAGCAGCAGTAGGGGGACAGGGTTGACATATAGCAATCAGCCCCAGCATTTT.

V and J are TRBV14 and TRBJ2-3; 10 bases match TRBD2. This CDR3 region has 16 residues. Losses at the gene ends were 0 bases for V and 6 bases for J; bases not matched to a gene: 6. From germline, CDR1 is SGHDN and CDR2 FVKESK. DNA of the CDR3: TGTGCCAGCAGCCAAGAACTAGCGGGACCTGGGGATACGCAGTATTTT. The encoded protein is CASSQELAGPGDTQYF.

This chain joins TRBV29-1 and TRBJ2-2, with D hard to call. The CDR3 covers 13 residues. Germline CDR1 SQVTM, CDR2 ANQGSEA. With 1 base removed from V and 2 bases from J, the gap between germline ends came to 5 bases. The DNA of the CDR3 is TGCAGCGTTGAAGCGGTAAACACCGGGGAGCTGTTTTTT. Its protein is CSVEAVNTGELFF.

This chain connects TRBV20-1 to TRBJ1-1; TRBD1 might be the D (6 bases). CDR3 length: 14 residues. The V and J ends lost 6 bases and 0 bases respectively, with 14 bases between them. Per the germline V gene, CDR1 is DFQATT and CDR2 is SNEGSKA (reference sequence). The chain's CDR3 is CSAHKGEMNTEAFF. The CDR3 DNA follows: TGCAGTGCACATAAGGGGGAGATGAACACTGAAGCTTTCTTT.

The rearrangement uses TRBV4-1 and TRBJ1-2, with D perhaps TRBD1 (5 bases). The CDR3 contains 17 residues. The V and J ends lost 3 bases and 2 bases respectively, with 19 bases between them. In germline, CDR1 is MGHRA, CDR2 YSYEKL. CDR3 protein: CASSHPRAGGTNYGYTF. The CDR3 region has the DNA TGCGCCAGCAGCCACCCGAGGGCGGGGGGGACCAACTATGGCTACACCTTC.

J is TRBJ1-1 and V is TRBV7-9, with D uncertain. Germline-derived CDR1 and CDR2 are SEHNR and FQNEAQ (reference sequence). The CDR3 covers 13 residues. V was shortened by 4 bases and J by 1 base, with 7 bases between the two germline ends. This CDR3 reads CASSSPANTEAFF. The CDR3 DNA is TGTGCCAGCAGCTCGCCAGCGAACACTGAAGCTTTCTTT.

Only one count was recorded for this clonotype. The chain is built from TRBV20-1 and TRBJ2-1; 7 bases match TRBD2. Germline loops: CDR1 DFQATT, CDR2 SNEGSKA (reference sequence). The V and J ends lost 0 bases and 6 bases, in that order; junction bases with no gene match: 5. The CDR3 loop spans 14 amino acids. The CDR3 protein is CSARDPTSTNEQFF. CDR3 sequence (DNA): TGCAGTGCTAGAGACCCGACTAGCACCAATGAGCAGTTCTTC.

V gene TRBV20-1 combines with J gene TRBJ2-3; D is undetermined. Germline CDR1 reads DFQATT; CDR2 reads SNEGSKA (reference sequence). This CDR3 has 14 amino acids. The V gene lost 1 base and the J gene lost 1 base, with 9 bases spanning the gap. CDR3 amino acids: CSARVPSGTDTQYF. The DNA of the CDR3 is TGCAGTGCTAGAGTACCGTCAGGCACAGATACGCAGTATTTT.

Comment on this clonotype: A much larger clonotype is one base distant, so this may be a read error. The chain carries TRBV6-2 or TRBV6-3 and TRBJ2-5; D may be TRBD2 (5 bases). TRBJ2-1 matches the DNA end more closely, so the J call is doubtful. The CDR3 consists of 16 residues. Germline CDR1 reads MNHEY; CDR2 reads SVGEGT. The CDR3 region has the DNA TGTGCCAGCAGTTACTCGGAGGAAGCGTACAAAGAGACCCAGTTCTTC. It specifies CASSYSEEAYKETQFF.

CDR3 region: CASSKNSGTSLSQETQFF. The CDR3 DNA sequence: TGTGCCAGCAGTAAAAATTCCGGGACTAGCCTGTCGCAAGAGACCCAGTTCTTC. The chain links TRBV2 to TRBJ2-1, with 9 bases matching TRBD2. The CDR3 is made up of 18 amino acids. The J segment lost 13 bases and the V segment lost 5 bases, leaving 24 bases of the junction unmatched. CDR1 is SNHLY and CDR2 is FYNNEI in the germline V gene.

As to this clonotype: Being one base from a much bigger clone, this may be a read error. The CDR3 nucleotides read TGTGCCATCGGGGAAGGAGGGACTAGCTTCGATGAGCAGTTCTTC. Its translation is CAIGEGGTSFDEQFF. The chain recombines TRBV10-3 with TRBJ2-1; 9 nucleotides match TRBD2. CDR1 and CDR2 (germline): ENHRY, SYGVKD. The CDR3 has 15 amino acids. Losses at the gene ends were 8 bases for V and 8 bases for J; bases not matched to a gene: 13.

This clonotype occurred a few times. The genes are TRBV5-1 and TRBJ2-7, with TRBD1 identical over 10 bases. Germline CDR1 and CDR2: SGHRS and YFSETQ. This CDR3 has 16 residues. The J segment lost 2 bases and the V segment lost 0 bases, leaving 5 bases of the junction unmatched. The CDR3 coding sequence is TGCGCCAGCAGCTTGGAGACAGGGGGCCAACCCTACGAGCAGTACTTC. It translates to CASSLETGGQPYEQYF.

This clonotype was detected a few times. V is TRBV28 and J is TRBJ2-1, with 12 positions matching TRBD2. J lost 5 bases, V lost 6 bases, and 8 bases had no gene match. The germline gives CDR1 MDHEN, CDR2 SYDVKM. The CDR3 runs 16 residues. CDR3 residues: CASSHGTSGLNNEQFF. As DNA, the CDR3 is TGTGCCAGCAGCCACGGGACTAGCGGGCTTAACAATGAGCAGTTCTTC.

This clonotype was counted a few times. The chain has TRBV2 and TRBJ2-4; 9 bases match TRBD1. The J call may be wrong; the DNA end is better matched by TRBJ2-5. CDR3 size: 13 residues. Per germline, CDR1 SNHLY and CDR2 FYNNEI. CDR3 region: CASRPQGAQTQYF. The DNA of the CDR3 is TGTGCCAGCAGACCACAGGGGGCACAGACCCAGTACTTC.

The chain carries TRBV6-2 or TRBV6-3 and TRBJ2-7, with D perhaps being TRBD1 or TRBD2 (5 bases each). The closer fit of TRBJ2-5 to the DNA end suggests the J call may be wrong. The CDR3 has 14 residues. Germline V CDR1 and CDR2: MNHEY, SVGEGT. The CDR3 nucleotides are TGTGCCAGCAGTTACCGAGGGGCCAGGGAGACCCAGTACTTC. Its protein is CASSYRGARETQYF.

V gene TRBV29-1 combines with J gene TRBJ2-1, with 12 positions matching TRBD2. With the DNA end fitting TRBJ2-7 better, the J assignment may be wrong. This CDR3 has 16 residues. Germline V gene sequence: CDR1 SQVTM, CDR2 ANQGSEA. CDR3 DNA: TGCAGCGTTGGTCGACTAGCGGGAGAGCTCCCGAATGAGCAGTACTTC. It specifies CSVGRLAGELPNEQYF.

CDR3 protein: CASSATSADTQYF. CDR3 coding DNA: TGTGCCAGCAGCGCCACTAGCGCAGATACGCAGTATTTT. V usage is TRBV7-9 and J usage is TRBJ2-3, with 7 bases fitting TRBD2. CDR1 and CDR2 from the germline V gene are SEHNR and FQNEAQ (reference sequence). V trimming: 5 bases; J trimming: 4 bases; junction bases outside the gene matches: 3. The CDR3 runs 13 residues.

V and J are TRBV7-2 and TRBJ2-2; 10 nucleotides match TRBD2. The V gene end was trimmed by 4 bases and the J gene end by 6 bases; junction bases not matched to a gene: 20. The CDR3 sequence is 20 residues long. Germline assignment: CDR1 SGHTA and CDR2 FQGNSA. The CDR3 reads CASSSTTVAGGRWGPGELFF. The CDR3 DNA reads as TGTGCCAGCAGCTCAACGACTGTAGCGGGAGGACGCTGGGGTCCCGGGGAGCTGTTTTTT.

The table lists this clonotype with a few counts. This rearrangement joins TRBV6-2 or TRBV6-3 to TRBJ2-1; a possible D gene is TRBD2 (8 bases). Trimming pared 5 bases from V and 8 bases from J, leaving 19 bases between. CDR3 length: 15 amino acids. Per germline, CDR1 MNHEY and CDR2 SVGEGT. The CDR3 bases are TGTGCCAGCAGTCCTGGGGGACTAGGGGGCCATGAGCAGTTCTTC. It codes for CASSPGGLGGHEQFF.

In its sample, this clonotype was seen a few times. The V call is TRBV4-1, the J call TRBJ2-5, with 8 bases matching TRBD2. The ends lost 0 bases at V and 1 base at J; junction bases unmatched: 4. The CDR3 contains 16 residues. Germline CDR1 is MGHRA and CDR2 is YSYEKL. The CDR3 here is CASSQDSTSGQETQYF. In DNA, the CDR3 is TGCGCCAGCAGCCAAGATAGTACTAGCGGCCAAGAGACCCAGTACTTC.

This sequence joins TRBV21-1 and TRBJ1-4; the table's D call of TRBD1 was not tested on the DNA. TRBV21-1 corresponds to a pseudogene. There are 20 residues in the CDR3. CDR3 sequence reads: CASSPDIDRTGPQLMKNWFF. Written as DNA, the CDR3 is TGTGCCAGCAGCCCTGATATCGATCGGACAGGGCCCCAACTAATGAAAAACTGGTTTTTT.

The V gene is TRBV24-1, the J gene TRBJ1-2; D is undetermined. Trimming took off 1 base at V and 7 bases at J, with 12 bases between the two ends. Germline V gene lookup returns CDR1 KGHDR and CDR2 SFDVKD. This CDR3 has 14 amino acids. The CDR3 nucleotides are TGTGCCACCAGTGATTTCCGGGAAAAGAGTGGCTACACCTTC. This gives the protein CATSDFREKSGYTF.